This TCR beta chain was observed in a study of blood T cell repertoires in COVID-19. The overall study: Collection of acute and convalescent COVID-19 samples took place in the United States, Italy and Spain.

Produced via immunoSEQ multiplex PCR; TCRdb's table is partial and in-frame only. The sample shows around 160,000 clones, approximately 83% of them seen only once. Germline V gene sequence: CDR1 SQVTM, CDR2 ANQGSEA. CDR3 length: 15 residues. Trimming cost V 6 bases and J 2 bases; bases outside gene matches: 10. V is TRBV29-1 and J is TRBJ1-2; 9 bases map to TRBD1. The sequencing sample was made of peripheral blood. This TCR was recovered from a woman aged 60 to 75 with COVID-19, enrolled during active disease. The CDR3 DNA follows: TGCAGCGTCACAGGGGGCCCTGGCGGGAACTATGGCTACACCTTC. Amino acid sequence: CSVTGGPGGNYGYTF.